This TCR beta chain originates from a study of molecular identifiers for immune sequencing clone quantification. Study details: In replicates, RNA from roughly 21,000 or 96,000 naive CD8 cells was split five ways, four sequenced. General study results and limits: Among effectors, clones above 20 RNA copies held over 97% of molecules; among naive cells, under 1%.

Previously described methods and listed TCR primers were employed for the bulk TCR libraries. TCRdb analysed the PCR reads with MiXCR anew, one entry per CDR3 protein. The sample includes 45,000 to 60,000 distinct CDR3 sequences, roughly 36% seen only once; the top ten take about 3.8%. This clonotype was recorded at least ten times. Its cognate antigen is unknown. Looked up from germline, CDR1 is LGHNA and CDR2 is YSLEER. V was clipped by 5 bases and J by 6 bases; unmatched bases: 11. The CDR3 runs 17 residues. The clonotype comes from a human donor in good health. Some libraries in this study had Jurkat cell RNA spiked in. The rearrangement joins TRBV4-3 to TRBJ2-3, with 13 bases lining up with TRBD2. The sequencing input was naive CD8+ T cells from blood, with Jurkat cell RNA spiked in. The subset denotes: FACS-sorted CD8+CD4-CCR7+CD45RA+ naive T cells. The CDR3 protein is CASSARRLAGGPDTQYF. CDR3 in DNA: TGCGCCAGCAGCGCGCGCAGACTAGCGGGAGGCCCGGATACGCAGTATTTT.